The text below deals with one TCR beta chain. No antigen is known for it. This entry belongs to a study of CD8+ T cells in alopecia areata. Described treatment: oral pan-JAK inhibitor, 5-10 mg twice daily. From alopecia areata patients, lesional scalp punch biopsies and peripheral blood were collected. Investigators sorted PBMCs to obtain both CD4+ and CD8+ T cells. Points from the study as a whole: Possibly as an HLA-related effect, TCR sharing across patients appeared less clear than in mice.

Germline V gene data show CDR1 as SGHVS and CDR2 as FQNEAQ. The CDR3 consists of 13 residues. V lost 5 bases to trimming and J lost 5 bases; unmatched junction nucleotides: 5. RNA, once extracted, was reverse transcribed into cDNA for use as the sequencing template. Sequenced by immunoSEQ multiplex PCR; TCRdb stores in-frame clones only, minus some. This table holds about 190,000 clones, about three fifths found once. This chain joins TRBV7-8 and TRBJ2-7; 8 bases fit TRBD2. The source was CD4+ T cells sorted from blood, collected at week 4, from a patient treated with tofacitinib. This sequence was found in a human donor with alopecia areata. CDR3 loop: CASSESGGNEQYF. The CDR3, as DNA: TGTGCCAGCAGCGAGTCGGGAGGGAACGAGCAGTACTTC.